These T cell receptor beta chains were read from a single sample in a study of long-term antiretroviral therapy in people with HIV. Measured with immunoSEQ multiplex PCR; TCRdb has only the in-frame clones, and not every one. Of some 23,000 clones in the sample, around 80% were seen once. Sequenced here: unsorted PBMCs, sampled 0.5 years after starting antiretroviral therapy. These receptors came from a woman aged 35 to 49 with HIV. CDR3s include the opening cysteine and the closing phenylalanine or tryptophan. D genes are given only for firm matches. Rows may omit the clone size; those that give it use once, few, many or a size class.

TGTGCCATCAGATCGACCCCCACGGAGGGAAACACCATATATTTT,CAIRSTPTEGNTIYF,NA,TRBV10-3,TRBJ1-3,15,NA
TGTGCCAGCAGCCCGGCGGTCGTAGCGGGGGGTCTCACAGATACGCAGTATTTT,CASSPAVVAGGLTDTQYF,NA,TRBV7-9,TRBJ2-3,18,TRBD2
TGTGCCAGTAGTATATTTTTTTCAGGACAGACCCTCCACTTT,CASSIFFSGQTLHF,NA,TRBV19,TRBJ1-6,14,NA
TGTGCCATCAGTTATGGGGAGGGGTCTCGAGGAAACACCATATATTTT,CAISYGEGSRGNTIYF,NA,TRBV10-3,TRBJ1-3,16,NA
TGCAGCGTGAGGACGGCCACCTACGAGCAGTACTTC,CSVRTATYEQYF,NA,TRBV29-1,TRBJ2-7,12,NA
TGCGCCAGCAGCTCCCCCAGGGACTCGTGGGAGACCCAGTACTTC,CASSSPRDSWETQYF,NA,TRBV5-1,TRBJ2-5,15,NA
TGTGCCTGGAGTGCCCCCGACATCTCCTACGAGCAGTACTTC,CAWSAPDISYEQYF,NA,TRBV30,TRBJ2-7,14,NA
TGTGCCAGCAGCTTGGCGGGTAGTCAGGCCTACGAGCAGTACTTC,CASSLAGSQAYEQYF,NA,TRBV5-4,TRBJ2-7,15,NA
TGTGCCAGTCGACGGCCCGAAAATCAGCCCCAGCATTTT,CASRRPENQPQHF,NA,TRBV2,TRBJ1-5,13,NA
TGTGCCAGCTCACCAGACCTAGCCGCAAGGACGGGGTACTACGAGCAGTACTTC,CASSPDLAARTGYYEQYF,NA,TRBV18,TRBJ2-7,18,NA
TGTGCCAGCAGCCCGTCCGGGGCCTATGGCTACACCTTC,CASSPSGAYGYTF,few,TRBV11-2,TRBJ1-2,13,NA
TGTGCCAGCAGCTTAATGGACGCAGGCTACTACGAGCAGTACTTC,CASSLMDAGYYEQYF,NA,TRBV7-9,TRBJ2-7,15,NA
TGTGCCAGCAGTTACACGACAGGGGACGAGCAGTACTTC,CASSYTTGDEQYF,NA,TRBV6-6,TRBJ2-7,13,TRBD1
TGTGCCAGCGGCGGACAGGGGGCAGCTTTCTTT,CASGGQGAAFF,NA,TRBV27,TRBJ1-1,11,TRBD1
TGTGCCAGCAGTTACTTACAGGGGGCGCGTTCACCCCTCCACTTT,CASSYLQGARSPLHF,NA,TRBV6-5,TRBJ1-6,15,TRBD1
TGTGCCAGCAGAGGGACAGGGGAGTTCCACGAGCAGTACTTC,CASRGTGEFHEQYF,NA,TRBV25-1,TRBJ2-7,14,TRBD1
TGTGCCAGCAGACCTCACGGGGGCTCCTACGAGCAGTACTTC,CASRPHGGSYEQYF,few,TRBV5-4,TRBJ2-7,14,NA
TGTGCCAGCGGGCTAGTGGGTTACAATGAGCAGTTCTTC,CASGLVGYNEQFF,few,TRBV7-9,TRBJ2-1,13,NA
TGTGCCAGCAGCCTGACAGGGGCGCTCTCCGAGCAGTACTTC,CASSLTGALSEQYF,NA,TRBV6-5,TRBJ2-7,14,TRBD1
TGTGCCAGCAGAGCTTACAATGAGCAGTTCTTC,CASRAYNEQFF,NA,TRBV6-1,TRBJ2-1,11,NA
TGTGCCAGCAGTTTAGATCCCAACGGGGAGCTGTTTTTT,CASSLDPNGELFF,NA,TRBV5-5,TRBJ2-2,13,NA
TGTGCCAGCAGCTTGGATGGGACGGGCACCTCTGGAAACACCATATATTTT,CASSLDGTGTSGNTIYF,NA,TRBV5-6,TRBJ1-3,17,NA
TGTGCCAGCAGTGAATTGGGGTCACAGATTCCGTACGAGCAGTACTTC,CASSELGSQIPYEQYF,NA,TRBV25-1,TRBJ2-7,16,NA
TGTGCCAGCAGCCAAGTGCACAGGACTAGCGGGTACACAGATACGCAGTATTTT,CASSQVHRTSGYTDTQYF,NA,TRBV4-2,TRBJ2-3,18,TRBD2
TGTGCCAGTAGTATGAATGGTGTTTATGGGAACGAGCAGTACTTC,CASSMNGVYGNEQYF,NA,TRBV19,TRBJ2-7,15,NA
TGCGCCAGCAGCCAAGTGGCTTCCGATACTGCTGAGCAGTTCTTC,CASSQVASDTAEQFF,NA,TRBV4-3,TRBJ2-1,15,NA
TGTGCCAGCAGCCCGGAAACGGGACAGGAGTACAATGAGCAGTTCTTC,CASSPETGQEYNEQFF,NA,TRBV4-2,TRBJ2-1,16,TRBD1
TGCAGCGTGGATACAGGGGGCGCAGGGTACGAGCAGTACTTC,CSVDTGGAGYEQYF,NA,TRBV29-1,TRBJ2-7,14,TRBD1
TGTGCCAGCAGCAAAGCAGAGTTCGGCTCAGTAGCTGAGCAGTTCTTC,CASSKAEFGSVAEQFF,NA,TRBV21-1,TRBJ2-1,16,NA
TGTGCCTGGACCGGACAGGAACCTTCAAGGGCTTTCTTT,CAWTGQEPSRAFF,NA,TRBV30,TRBJ1-1,13,TRBD1
TGTGCCAGCAGCAAGTTAGCGGGGGTAGTCGACGAGCAGTACTTC,CASSKLAGVVDEQYF,NA,TRBV7-2,TRBJ2-7,15,TRBD2
TGTGCCAGCAGCCCATCTGAAGGGGACATCCTTTTCTATGGCTACACCTTC,CASSPSEGDILFYGYTF,NA,TRBV27,TRBJ1-2,17,NA
TGTGCCAGCAGCTTAGGGGTTAACACCGGGGAGCTGTTTTTT,CASSLGVNTGELFF,NA,TRBV7-2,TRBJ2-2,14,NA
TGCAGCGCCTTGGGGGACAGACCTTACGAGCAGTACTTC,CSALGDRPYEQYF,NA,TRBV29-1,TRBJ2-7,13,TRBD1
TGCGCCAGCAGCCAAGGCGGGAACACTGAAGCTTTCTTT,CASSQGGNTEAFF,NA,TRBV4-1,TRBJ1-1,13,NA
TGCGCCAGCAGCTTGGTACCAGGGGCCTCTGAAGCTTTCTTT,CASSLVPGASEAFF,NA,TRBV5-1,TRBJ1-1,14,NA
TGTGCCAGCAGCTTCCAGATAGCGGGGGGGCCCGATACGCAGTATTTT,CASSFQIAGGPDTQYF,NA,TRBV7-8,TRBJ2-3,16,TRBD2
TGTGCCAGCAGCCTCTGGTGGGATGTAAGCAATCAGCCCCAGCATTTT,CASSLWWDVSNQPQHF,NA,TRBV28,TRBJ1-5,16,NA
TGTGCCAGCGGATACAGTACCTACGAGCAGTACTTC,CASGYSTYEQYF,few,TRBV7-9,TRBJ2-7,12,NA
TGCGCCAGCAGTCAACAGGGGCTCTCTGGGGCCAACGTCCTGACTTTC,CASSQQGLSGANVLTF,NA,TRBV23-1,TRBJ2-6,16,NA
TGTGCCATCAGTCCTAGCGGGGGGGATGGGGATGAGCAGTTCTTC,CAISPSGGDGDEQFF,NA,TRBV10-3,TRBJ2-1,15,TRBD2
TGTGCCAGCAGTTTAGTCGGATCAGTAACGGAGCAAGAGACCCAGTACTTC,CASSLVGSVTEQETQYF,NA,TRBV28,TRBJ2-5,17,NA
TGTGCCAGCAGCTTAGTAATTAATGAAAAACTGTTTTTT,CASSLVINEKLFF,once,TRBV7-7,TRBJ1-4,13,NA
TGTGCCAGCAAAAGGGCGGGGGAGACCCAGTACTTC,CASKRAGETQYF,NA,TRBV6-5,TRBJ2-5,12,NA
TGTGCCAGCAGCTCTGGCGTGGGGGCAGGCGTCGAGCAGTACTTC,CASSSGVGAGVEQYF,NA,TRBV7-9,TRBJ2-7,15,NA
TGTGCCAGCAGTGTGGACAGGAGAGGTGAAAAACTGTTTTTT,CASSVDRRGEKLFF,NA,TRBV27,TRBJ1-4,14,TRBD1
TGTGCCAGCAGTGATGAGGGACCCTACGAGCAGTACTTC,CASSDEGPYEQYF,few,TRBV2,TRBJ2-7,13,NA
TGTGCCAGCAGCTTAGCGGGGGCAGATACGCAGTATTTT,CASSLAGADTQYF,NA,TRBV7-6,TRBJ2-3,13,NA
TGTGCCAGCAGTTTCCCGGACTCGACAGGGGGAAGAGGCTACACCTTC,CASSFPDSTGGRGYTF,NA,TRBV28,TRBJ1-2,16,TRBD1
TGTGCCAGCAGCTTAAACGTGACTGGGGCTTATGGCTACACCTTC,CASSLNVTGAYGYTF,once,TRBV11-3,TRBJ1-2,15,NA
TGTGCCAGCAGCCCACAGATCTATGGCTACACCTTC,CASSPQIYGYTF,NA,TRBV28,TRBJ1-2,12,NA
TGTGCCAGCAGCTTAGATCTAACGGGGATCAACACAGATACGCAGTATTTT,CASSLDLTGINTDTQYF,NA,TRBV11-2,TRBJ2-3,17,NA
TGCGCCAGCAGCTTGGGGACAGGAGTCCCCTACGAGCAGTACTTC,CASSLGTGVPYEQYF,NA,TRBV5-1,TRBJ2-7,15,TRBD1
TGCAGCGCCAGTACAGGGAGATACGAGCAGTACTTC,CSASTGRYEQYF,few,TRBV29-1,TRBJ2-7,12,NA
TGCAGTCGCACAAGGGATACCGGCCACCAGTTCTTC,CSRTRDTGHQFF,NA,TRBV29-1,TRBJ2-1,12,NA
TGTGCCAGCGGTCCAGGGTCCCATCAGCCCCAGCATTTT,CASGPGSHQPQHF,NA,TRBV2,TRBJ1-5,13,NA
TGTGCCAGCAGTTCATACATCGGGGGGGCAGGAAACACCATATATTTT,CASSSYIGGAGNTIYF,NA,TRBV28,TRBJ1-3,16,NA